This TCR beta chain appears in the sequencing data of a study of shared clonotypes between healthy human individuals. Points from the study as a whole: A small donor pool kept down the genetic and exposure-history diversity that was represented. Some naive CD4 clonotypes, roughly 4.8%, turned up in common across several donors.

CDR3 length: 15 amino acids. Germline CDR1 is MNHEY and CDR2 is SMNVEV (reference sequence). V was pared by 3 bases and J by 0 bases, with 9 bases between. About this clone itself: Its antigen is not identified.

The authors' processing: ImmunoSEQ output held junction-only sequences without quality scores, so filtering differed. Libraries were prepared by immunoSEQ multiplex PCR; TCRdb keeps only in-frame clonotypes and omits some of them. V, J and clone size were drawn from that table, and D and trimming were deduced from the DNA. The sample consists of 2 million to 3 million clones, approximately 93% of them appearing once. The receptor was isolated from a man aged 18 to 29 in good health. Some clones in this sample may be carry-over from other donors' samples. The chain is built from TRBV27 and TRBJ2-1; D is unclear. Sequencing was carried out using naive CD4+ T cells from PBMCs. Subset indicated: CD45RA+ positively selected. DNA for the CDR3: TGTGCCAGCAGTTTTCGGAAAAGCTCCTACAATGAGCAGTTCTTC. Protein product: CASSFRKSSYNEQFF.